This TCR beta chain was recovered during a study of blood T cell repertoires in COVID-19. About the research overall: The recovered donors of Cohort 3 showed two negative PCRs, clearance, or symptom resolution. PBMCs, B-cell-depleted T cells, or T cells provided the cDNA or gDNA that made up the material.

Clones were read by immunoSEQ multiplex PCR, and TCRdb kept only the in-frame ones, dropping some. The table has roughly 190,000 clones, 85% to 90% seen once; the top ten hold around 23%. The table lists this clone with a few counts. The CDR3 is 15 residues long. J was trimmed by 2 bases and V by 0 bases; bases with no gene match: 5. Study members were between about 18 and 95 years old and lived in 25 or so US regions. The rearrangement uses TRBV5-7 and TRBJ2-7, with 7 positions matching TRBD1. TRBV5-7 is sorted into the ORF group, with uncertain function. The TCR comes from a woman between 35 and 50 years old in a cohort exposed to, infected with or recovered from COVID-19 (not recorded which). Input material: PBMCs or T cells enriched from blood (not recorded which). The CDR3 DNA follows: TGTGCCAGCAGCTTGGAACAGGGGAGAACCTACGAGCAGTACTTC. Translation gives CASSLEQGRTYEQYF.